The clone carrying this T cell receptor beta chain was counted ten times or more. As yet, its antigen is unknown. The CDR3 loop spans 14 amino acids. Trimming took off 2 bases at V and 7 bases at J, with 12 bases between the two ends. This specimen comes from a study of CD8 T cells in ankylosing spondylitis. Broader study findings: In ankylosing spondylitis blood, a motif of seven to nine highly homologous TCR beta variants appeared characteristic. Clones linked to disease were reported to show significant enrichment in matched ankylosing spondylitis synovial fluid.

Each CDR3 protein gets one entry after TCRdb re-called the 5' RACE reads with MiXCR. In the table there are about 540,000 distinct CDR3 sequences, about 13% of which are singletons. The genes are TRBV12-3 or TRBV12-4 and TRBJ2-1; D is unresolved. The sequencing sample was made of blood, either unsorted or a sorted T cell fraction (not recorded which). The receptor comes from a male donor with ankylosing spondylitis. The CDR3 spells CASSLSRSGNEQFF. The CDR3 nucleotides are TGTGCCAGCAGTTTAAGTAGGAGTGGAAATGAGCAGTTCTTC.